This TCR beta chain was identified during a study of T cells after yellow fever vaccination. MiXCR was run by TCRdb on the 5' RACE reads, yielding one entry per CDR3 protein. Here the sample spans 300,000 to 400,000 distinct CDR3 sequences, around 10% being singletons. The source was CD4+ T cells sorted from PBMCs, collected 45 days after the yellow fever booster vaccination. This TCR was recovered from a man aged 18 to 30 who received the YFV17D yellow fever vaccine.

The CDR3 nucleotides read TGCGCCAGCAGCCAAGAGGTCCCAGCGGGGGGACTTGGTGAGCAGTTCTTC. Residues: CASSQEVPAGGLGEQFF. The chain joins TRBV4-1 to TRBJ2-1; 9 bases fit TRBD2. J lost 9 bases, V lost 0 bases, and 12 bases had no gene match. The CDR3 is 17 amino acids. Germline CDR1 MGHRA, CDR2 YSYEKL.